This T cell receptor (beta chain) was obtained from a study of molecular identifiers for immune sequencing clone quantification. Germline V gene data show CDR1 as SEHNR and CDR2 as FQNEAQ (reference sequence). CDR3 length equals 15 residues. V was pared by 3 bases and J by 3 bases, with 3 bases of the junction left unmatched. This clonotype was observed a handful of times. TCRdb ran MiXCR on the PCR reads and lists one entry per CDR3 protein. The table lists about 320,000 distinct CDR3 sequences, 20% to 25% of them singletons. The receptor's source is a human donor in good health. Some libraries in this study had Jurkat cell RNA spiked in. The sequencing sample was made of naive CD8+ T cells from blood, with Jurkat cell RNA spiked in. Subset denoted: FACS-sorted CD8+CD4-CCR7+CD45RA+ naive T cells. V usage is TRBV7-9 and J usage is TRBJ2-3; 10 bases map to TRBD1. CDR3 in amino acids: CASSFRDRGTDTQYF. Written as DNA, the CDR3 is TGTGCCAGCAGCTTCCGGGACAGGGGAACAGATACGCAGTATTTT.